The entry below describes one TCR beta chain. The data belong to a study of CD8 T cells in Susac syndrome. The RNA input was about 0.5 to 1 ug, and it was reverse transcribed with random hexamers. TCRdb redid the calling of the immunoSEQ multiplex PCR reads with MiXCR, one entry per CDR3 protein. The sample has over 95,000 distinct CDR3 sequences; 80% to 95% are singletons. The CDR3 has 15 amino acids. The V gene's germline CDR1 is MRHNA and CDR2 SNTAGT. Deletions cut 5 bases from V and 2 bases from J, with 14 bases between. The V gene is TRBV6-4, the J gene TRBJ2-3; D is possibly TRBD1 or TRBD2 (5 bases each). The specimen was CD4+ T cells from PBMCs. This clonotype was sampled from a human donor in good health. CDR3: CASSRDPYLTDTQYF. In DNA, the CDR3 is TGTGCCAGCAGTCGGGACCCATACCTCACAGATACGCAGTATTTT.